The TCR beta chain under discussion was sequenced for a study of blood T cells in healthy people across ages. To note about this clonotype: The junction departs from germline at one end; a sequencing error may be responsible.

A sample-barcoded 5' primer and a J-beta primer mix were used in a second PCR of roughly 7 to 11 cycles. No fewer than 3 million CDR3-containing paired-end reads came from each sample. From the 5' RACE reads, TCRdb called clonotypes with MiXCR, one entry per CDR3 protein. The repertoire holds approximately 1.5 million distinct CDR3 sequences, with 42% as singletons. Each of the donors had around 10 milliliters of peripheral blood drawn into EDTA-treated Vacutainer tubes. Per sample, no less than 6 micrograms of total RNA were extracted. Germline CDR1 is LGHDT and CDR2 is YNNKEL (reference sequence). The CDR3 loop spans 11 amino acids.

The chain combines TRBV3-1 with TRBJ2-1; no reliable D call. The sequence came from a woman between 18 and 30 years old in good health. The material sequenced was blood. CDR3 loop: CTSSQAQEQFF. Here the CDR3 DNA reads TGTACCAGCAGCCAAGCTCAAGAGCAGTTCTTC.